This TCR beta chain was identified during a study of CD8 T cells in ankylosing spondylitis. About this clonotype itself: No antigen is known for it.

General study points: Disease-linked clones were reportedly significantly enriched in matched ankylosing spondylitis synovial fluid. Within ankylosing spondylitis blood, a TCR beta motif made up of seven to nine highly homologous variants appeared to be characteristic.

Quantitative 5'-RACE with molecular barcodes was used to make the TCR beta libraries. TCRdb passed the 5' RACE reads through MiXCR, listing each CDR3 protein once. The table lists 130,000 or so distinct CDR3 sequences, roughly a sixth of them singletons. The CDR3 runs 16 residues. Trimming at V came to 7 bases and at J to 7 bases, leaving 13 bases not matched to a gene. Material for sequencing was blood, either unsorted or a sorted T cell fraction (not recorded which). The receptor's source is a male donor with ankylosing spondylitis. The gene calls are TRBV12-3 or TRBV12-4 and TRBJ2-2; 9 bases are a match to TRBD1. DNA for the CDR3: TGTGCCAGCACTCCTATCCCGGGACAGGGTGGCGGGGAGCTGTTTTTT. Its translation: CASTPIPGQGGGELFF.